The TCR beta chain described here comes from a study of human T cells and chemical hapten exposure. This CDR3 is built from 17 residues. Between the trimmed V and J ends, which lost 5 bases and 0 bases, there was a span of 18 bases. Germline V gene lookup returns CDR1 SEHNR and CDR2 FQNEAQ (reference sequence). The time point here: patch test 3, about 24 weeks after DPC sensitization. Treatment specified: therapeutic diphenylcyclopropenone sensitization with weekly scalp DPC. Overall study findings and caveats: TCRs above 1 in 1000 frequency stayed constant with DPC sensitization.

Each CDR3 protein is one row after TCRdb ran MiXCR on the RACE reads. Of 150,000 to 200,000 distinct CDR3 sequences detected, about 27% appear once; the ten largest clones hold around 1.9%. A few counts support this clonotype. Its antigen remains unidentified. This receptor was identified in a woman aged 18-30 years with alopecia areata. Some clones in this sample may be carry-over from other donors' samples. Sequenced material: whole blood, taken in connection with sensitization to the hapten diphenylcyclopropenone (DPC). This chain links TRBV7-9 with TRBJ2-3; D ambiguous. The CDR3 protein is CASSLSLSVTSTDTQYF. The DNA of the CDR3 is TGTGCCAGCAGCCTTAGCCTCAGCGTAACTAGCACAGATACGCAGTATTTT.